The 10 T cell receptor beta chains below all came from one sample that was sequenced in a study of T cells in women clearing cervical HPV infection. Assay: immunoSEQ multiplex PCR; the TCRdb copy retains only in-frame clones and omits some. In all, the sample yields some 14,000 clones. The specimen sequenced was blood buffy coat. Source of these receptors: a woman between 18 and 69 years old with a cervical HPV16 infection that either progressed to CIN3+ or cleared (not recorded which).

CDR3 DNA, as far as it was read: TGCAGTGCTAGGTCCCTGCGGGTTCTCCTTAACACAGATACG. It yields the protein CSARSLRVLLNTDT. The full CDR3 protein is CSARSLRVLLNTDTQYF. The chain joins TRBV20-1 to TRBJ2-3; D perhaps matches TRBD2 (5 bases). The missing CDR3 end, 3 residues past where the read stops, is filled in from the germline J gene. The germline gives CDR1 DFQATT, CDR2 SNEGSKA (reference sequence). With 3 bases removed from V and 2 bases from J, the gap between germline ends came to 21 bases. The CDR3 is 17 amino acids.

Note on this clone: Sequencing ends 3 residues short of the CDR3 end; the germline J gene provides the rest. V gene TRBV18 combines with J gene TRBJ1-1; possible D gene TRBD1, 6 bases. This CDR3 spans 16 amino acids. Germline CDR1 and CDR2: KGHSH and LQKENI. V was cut by 0 bases and J by 4 bases, with 15 bases left in between. CDR3 DNA (partial): TGTGCCAGCTCACCACCCGAACAGGGTCCGGGCACTGAA. Translating gives CASSPPEQGPGTE. The complete CDR3 reads CASSPPEQGPGTEAFF.

Remarks on this clone: The read finishes 3 residues shy of the CDR3 end, and the germline J gene is used to complete it. V is TRBV11-2 and J is TRBJ1-1; D is unresolved. V lost 2 bases and J 2 bases, leaving 9 bases between the germline ends. This CDR3 has 14 residues. CDR1 and CDR2 (germline): SGHAT, FQNNGV. CDR3 sequence reads: CASSLPLLNTEAFF. Incomplete CDR3 DNA: TGTGCCAGCAGCTTACCCTTACTCAACACTGAA. Together with reference TRBV11-2 and TRBJ1-1, the CDR3 gives the full variable domain: EAGVAQSPRYKIIEKRQSVAFWCNPISGHATLYWYQQILGQGPKLLIQFQNNGVVDDSQLPKDRFSAERLKGVDSTLKIQPAKLEDSAVYLCASSLPLLNTEAFFGQGTRLTVV.

According to its frequency, this clone is medium-sized. The read falls 3 residues short of the CDR3 end, and the missing part is taken from the germline J gene. This sequence joins TRBV18 and TRBJ2-1; D is possibly TRBD1 (6 bases). Germline CDR1 reads KGHSH; CDR2 reads LQKENI. The V and J ends lost 2 bases and 6 bases respectively, with 11 bases between them. The CDR3 has 14 residues. CDR3 DNA (partial): TGTGCCAGCTCACCAGGGGGCGACTTCAATGAG. This sequence encodes CASSPGGDFNE. The full CDR3 protein reads CASSPGGDFNEQFF.

On this clone: An end of the junction differs from the germline gene, which may be a read error. Read data end 3 residues before the CDR3 end; the end is taken from the germline J gene. Other DNA variants within this sample encode the same CDR3. The V and J genes are TRBV30 and TRBJ1-3; 7 nucleotides agree with TRBD1. CDR1 is GTSNPN, CDR2 SVGIG, per germline (reference sequence). There are 12 residues in the CDR3. The covered CDR3 bases are TGTGCCGGGACAGACTCTGGAAACACG. As protein: CAGTDSGNT. The complete CDR3 sequence is CAGTDSGNTIYF.

As regards this clone: The read finishes 3 residues shy of the CDR3 end, and the germline J gene is used to complete it. J is TRBJ1-6 and V is TRBV7-6, with D uncertain. The V and J ends lost 6 bases and 0 bases respectively, with 9 bases between them. Germline lookup yields CDR1 SGHVS and CDR2 FNYEAQ. The CDR3 runs to 15 residues. The covered CDR3 bases are TGTGCCAGCAGTCTTGTTAGCTCCTATAATTCACCC. Its translation: CASSLVSSYNSP. The CDR3, in full, reads CASSLVSSYNSPLHF.

Concerning this clone: Read coverage stops 3 residues before the CDR3 terminus; the germline J gene supplies the remainder. The rearrangement uses TRBV5-6 and TRBJ1-2; tentative D call: TRBD1 (6 bases). Germline loops: CDR1 SGHDT, CDR2 YYEEEE. The CDR3 contains 13 residues. With 0 bases removed from V and 5 bases from J, the gap between germline ends came to 8 bases. CDR3 protein: CASSLDRAYGYTF. The sequenced part of the CDR3 DNA is TGTGCCAGCAGCTTGGACAGGGCATATGGC.

As to this clone: The DNA ends 3 residues before the CDR3 does, and the rest of the CDR3 is filled in from the germline J gene. The chain employs TRBV5-4 and TRBJ1-6, with TRBD1 matching 7 bases. The CDR3 covers 14 residues. Germline CDR1 SGHNT, CDR2 YYREEE (reference sequence). Germline trimming cut 0 bases from V and 10 bases from J; bases unmatched to any gene: 4. The CDR3 loop reads CASSLAGQRSPLHF. The CDR3 DNA, read in part, is TGTGCCAGCAGCTTGGCGGGACAGCGCTCACCC.

As for this clone: The read stops 3 residues short of the end of the CDR3; the missing end is completed from the germline J gene. The rearrangement links TRBV7-3 to TRBJ1-5; 8 positions match TRBD1. CDR1 and CDR2 (germline): SGHTA, FQGTGA. The CDR3 has 13 residues. V lost 4 bases to trimming and J lost 7 bases; unmatched junction nucleotides: 3. CDR3 DNA (partial): TGTGCCAGCAGCTCCACAGGGGGACAGCCC. The encoded protein is CASSSTGGQP. The complete CDR3 sequence is CASSSTGGQPQHF.

Comments on this clone: The CDR3 end lies 3 residues beyond the end of the read and is filled in from the germline J gene. V gene TRBV25-1 combines with J gene TRBJ2-5; 7 nucleotides line up with TRBD1. V lost 2 bases to trimming and J lost 5 bases; unmatched junction nucleotides: 5. The germline V gene has CDR1 MGHDK and CDR2 SYGVNS. This CDR3 contains 14 residues. CDR3 DNA (partial): TGTGCCAGCAGTGAAATGAAGGGGGCGGAGACC. This sequence encodes CASSEMKGAET. The whole CDR3 protein reads CASSEMKGAETQYF. Full variable domain (rest looked up from reference TRBV25-1 and TRBJ2-5): EADIYQTPRYLVIGTGKKITLECSQTMGHDKMYWYQQDPGMELHLIHYSYGVNSTEKGDLSSESTVSRIRTEHFPLTLESARPSHTSQYLCASSEMKGAETQYFGPGTRLLVL.